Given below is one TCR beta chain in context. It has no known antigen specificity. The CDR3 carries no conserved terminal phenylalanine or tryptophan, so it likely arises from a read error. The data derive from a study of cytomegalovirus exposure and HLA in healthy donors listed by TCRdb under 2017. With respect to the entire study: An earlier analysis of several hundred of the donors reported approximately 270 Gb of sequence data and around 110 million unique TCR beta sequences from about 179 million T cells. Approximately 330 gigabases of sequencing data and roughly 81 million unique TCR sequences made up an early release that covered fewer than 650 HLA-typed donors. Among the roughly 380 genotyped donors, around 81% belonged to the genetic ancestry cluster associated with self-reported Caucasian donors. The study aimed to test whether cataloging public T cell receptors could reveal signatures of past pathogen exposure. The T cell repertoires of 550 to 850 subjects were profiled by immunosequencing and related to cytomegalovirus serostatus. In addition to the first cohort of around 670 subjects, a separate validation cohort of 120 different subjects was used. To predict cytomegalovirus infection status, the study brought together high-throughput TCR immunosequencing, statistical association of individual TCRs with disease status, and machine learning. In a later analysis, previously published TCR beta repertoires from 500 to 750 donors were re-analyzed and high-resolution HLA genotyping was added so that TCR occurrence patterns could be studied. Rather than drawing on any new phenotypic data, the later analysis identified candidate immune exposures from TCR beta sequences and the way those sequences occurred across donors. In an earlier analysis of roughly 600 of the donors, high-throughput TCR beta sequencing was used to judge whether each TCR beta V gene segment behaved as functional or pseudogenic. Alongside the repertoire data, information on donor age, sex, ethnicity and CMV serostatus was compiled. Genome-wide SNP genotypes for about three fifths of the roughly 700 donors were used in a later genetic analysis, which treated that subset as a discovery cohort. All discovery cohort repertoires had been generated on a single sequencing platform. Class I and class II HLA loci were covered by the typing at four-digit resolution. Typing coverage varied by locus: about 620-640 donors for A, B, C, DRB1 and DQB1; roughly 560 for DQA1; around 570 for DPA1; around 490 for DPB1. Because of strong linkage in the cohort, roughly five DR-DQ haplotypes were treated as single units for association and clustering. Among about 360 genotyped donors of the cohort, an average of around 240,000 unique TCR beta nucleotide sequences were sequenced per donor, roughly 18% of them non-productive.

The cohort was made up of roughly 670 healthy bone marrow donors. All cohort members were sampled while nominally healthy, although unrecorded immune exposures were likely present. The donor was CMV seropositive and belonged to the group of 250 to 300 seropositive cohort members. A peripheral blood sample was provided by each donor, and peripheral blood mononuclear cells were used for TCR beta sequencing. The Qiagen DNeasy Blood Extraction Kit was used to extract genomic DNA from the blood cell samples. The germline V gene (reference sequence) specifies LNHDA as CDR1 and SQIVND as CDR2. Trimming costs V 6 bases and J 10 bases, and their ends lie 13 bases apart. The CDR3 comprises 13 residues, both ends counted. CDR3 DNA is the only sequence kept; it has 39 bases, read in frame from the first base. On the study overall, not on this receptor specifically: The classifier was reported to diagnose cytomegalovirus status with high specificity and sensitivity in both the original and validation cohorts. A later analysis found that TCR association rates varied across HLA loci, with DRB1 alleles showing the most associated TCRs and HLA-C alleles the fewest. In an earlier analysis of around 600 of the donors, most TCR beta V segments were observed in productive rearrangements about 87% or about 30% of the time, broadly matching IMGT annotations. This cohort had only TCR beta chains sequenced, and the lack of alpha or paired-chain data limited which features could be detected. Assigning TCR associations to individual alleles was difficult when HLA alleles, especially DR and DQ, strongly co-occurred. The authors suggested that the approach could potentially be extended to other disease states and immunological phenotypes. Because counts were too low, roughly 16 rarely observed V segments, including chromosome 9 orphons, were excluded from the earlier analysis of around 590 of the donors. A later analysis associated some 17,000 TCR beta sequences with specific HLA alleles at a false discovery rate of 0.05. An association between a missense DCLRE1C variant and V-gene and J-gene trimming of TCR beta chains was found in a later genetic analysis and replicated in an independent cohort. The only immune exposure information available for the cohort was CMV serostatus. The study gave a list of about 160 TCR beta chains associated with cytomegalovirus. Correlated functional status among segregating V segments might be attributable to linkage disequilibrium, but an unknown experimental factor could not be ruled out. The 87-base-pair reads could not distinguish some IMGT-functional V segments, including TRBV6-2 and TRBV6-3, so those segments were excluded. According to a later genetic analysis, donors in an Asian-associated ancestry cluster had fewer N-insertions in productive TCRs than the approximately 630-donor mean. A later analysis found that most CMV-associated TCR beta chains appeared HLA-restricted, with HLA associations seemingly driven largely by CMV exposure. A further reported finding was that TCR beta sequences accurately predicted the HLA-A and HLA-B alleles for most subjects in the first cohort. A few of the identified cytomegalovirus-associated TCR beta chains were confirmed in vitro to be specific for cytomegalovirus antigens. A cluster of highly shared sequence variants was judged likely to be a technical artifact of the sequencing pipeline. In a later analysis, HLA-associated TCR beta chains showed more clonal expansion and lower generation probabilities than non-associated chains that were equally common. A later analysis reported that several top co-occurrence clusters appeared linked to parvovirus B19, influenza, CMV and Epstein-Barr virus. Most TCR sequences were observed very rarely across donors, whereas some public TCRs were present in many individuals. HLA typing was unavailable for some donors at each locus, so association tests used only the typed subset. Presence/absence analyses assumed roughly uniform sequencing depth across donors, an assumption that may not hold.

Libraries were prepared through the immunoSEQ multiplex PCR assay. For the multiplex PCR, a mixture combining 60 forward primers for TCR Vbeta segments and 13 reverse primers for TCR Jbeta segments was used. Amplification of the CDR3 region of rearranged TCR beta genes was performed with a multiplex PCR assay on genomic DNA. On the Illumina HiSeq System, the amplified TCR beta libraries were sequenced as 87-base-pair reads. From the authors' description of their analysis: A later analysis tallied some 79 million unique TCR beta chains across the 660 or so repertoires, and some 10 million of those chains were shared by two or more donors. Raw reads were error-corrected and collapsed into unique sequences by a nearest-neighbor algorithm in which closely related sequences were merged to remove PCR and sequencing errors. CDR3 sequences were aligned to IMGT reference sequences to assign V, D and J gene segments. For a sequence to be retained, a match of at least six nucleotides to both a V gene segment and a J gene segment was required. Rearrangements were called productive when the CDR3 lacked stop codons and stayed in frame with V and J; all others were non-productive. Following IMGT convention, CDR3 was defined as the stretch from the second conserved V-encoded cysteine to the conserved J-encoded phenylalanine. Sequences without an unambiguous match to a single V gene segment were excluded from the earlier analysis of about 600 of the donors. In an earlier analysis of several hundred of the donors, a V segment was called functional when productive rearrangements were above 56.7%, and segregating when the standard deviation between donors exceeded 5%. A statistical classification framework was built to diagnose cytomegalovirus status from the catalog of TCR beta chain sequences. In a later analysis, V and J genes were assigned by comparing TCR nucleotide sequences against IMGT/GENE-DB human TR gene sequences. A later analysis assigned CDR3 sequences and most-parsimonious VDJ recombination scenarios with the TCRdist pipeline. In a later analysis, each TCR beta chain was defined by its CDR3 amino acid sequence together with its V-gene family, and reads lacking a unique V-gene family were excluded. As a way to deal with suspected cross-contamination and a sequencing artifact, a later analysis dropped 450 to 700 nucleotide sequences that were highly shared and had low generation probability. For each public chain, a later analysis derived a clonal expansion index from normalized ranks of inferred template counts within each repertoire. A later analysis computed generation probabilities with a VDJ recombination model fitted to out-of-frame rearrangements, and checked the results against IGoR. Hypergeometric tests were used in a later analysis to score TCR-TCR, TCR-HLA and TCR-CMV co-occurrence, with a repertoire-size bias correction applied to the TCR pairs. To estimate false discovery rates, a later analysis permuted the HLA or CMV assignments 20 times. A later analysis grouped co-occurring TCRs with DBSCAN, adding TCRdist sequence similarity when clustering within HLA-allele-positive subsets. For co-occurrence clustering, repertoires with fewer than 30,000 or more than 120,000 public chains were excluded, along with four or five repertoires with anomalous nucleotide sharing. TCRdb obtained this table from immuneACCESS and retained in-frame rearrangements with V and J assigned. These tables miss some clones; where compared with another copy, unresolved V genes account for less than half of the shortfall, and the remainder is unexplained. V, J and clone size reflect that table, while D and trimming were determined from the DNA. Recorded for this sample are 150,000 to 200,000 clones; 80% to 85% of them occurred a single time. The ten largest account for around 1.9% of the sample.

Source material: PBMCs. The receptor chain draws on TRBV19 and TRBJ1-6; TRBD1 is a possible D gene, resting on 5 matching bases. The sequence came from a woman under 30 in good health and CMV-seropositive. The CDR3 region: CASSPGDRSPLHS. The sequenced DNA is TGTGCCAGTAGCCCGGGGGACCGGTCACCCCTCCACTCT.